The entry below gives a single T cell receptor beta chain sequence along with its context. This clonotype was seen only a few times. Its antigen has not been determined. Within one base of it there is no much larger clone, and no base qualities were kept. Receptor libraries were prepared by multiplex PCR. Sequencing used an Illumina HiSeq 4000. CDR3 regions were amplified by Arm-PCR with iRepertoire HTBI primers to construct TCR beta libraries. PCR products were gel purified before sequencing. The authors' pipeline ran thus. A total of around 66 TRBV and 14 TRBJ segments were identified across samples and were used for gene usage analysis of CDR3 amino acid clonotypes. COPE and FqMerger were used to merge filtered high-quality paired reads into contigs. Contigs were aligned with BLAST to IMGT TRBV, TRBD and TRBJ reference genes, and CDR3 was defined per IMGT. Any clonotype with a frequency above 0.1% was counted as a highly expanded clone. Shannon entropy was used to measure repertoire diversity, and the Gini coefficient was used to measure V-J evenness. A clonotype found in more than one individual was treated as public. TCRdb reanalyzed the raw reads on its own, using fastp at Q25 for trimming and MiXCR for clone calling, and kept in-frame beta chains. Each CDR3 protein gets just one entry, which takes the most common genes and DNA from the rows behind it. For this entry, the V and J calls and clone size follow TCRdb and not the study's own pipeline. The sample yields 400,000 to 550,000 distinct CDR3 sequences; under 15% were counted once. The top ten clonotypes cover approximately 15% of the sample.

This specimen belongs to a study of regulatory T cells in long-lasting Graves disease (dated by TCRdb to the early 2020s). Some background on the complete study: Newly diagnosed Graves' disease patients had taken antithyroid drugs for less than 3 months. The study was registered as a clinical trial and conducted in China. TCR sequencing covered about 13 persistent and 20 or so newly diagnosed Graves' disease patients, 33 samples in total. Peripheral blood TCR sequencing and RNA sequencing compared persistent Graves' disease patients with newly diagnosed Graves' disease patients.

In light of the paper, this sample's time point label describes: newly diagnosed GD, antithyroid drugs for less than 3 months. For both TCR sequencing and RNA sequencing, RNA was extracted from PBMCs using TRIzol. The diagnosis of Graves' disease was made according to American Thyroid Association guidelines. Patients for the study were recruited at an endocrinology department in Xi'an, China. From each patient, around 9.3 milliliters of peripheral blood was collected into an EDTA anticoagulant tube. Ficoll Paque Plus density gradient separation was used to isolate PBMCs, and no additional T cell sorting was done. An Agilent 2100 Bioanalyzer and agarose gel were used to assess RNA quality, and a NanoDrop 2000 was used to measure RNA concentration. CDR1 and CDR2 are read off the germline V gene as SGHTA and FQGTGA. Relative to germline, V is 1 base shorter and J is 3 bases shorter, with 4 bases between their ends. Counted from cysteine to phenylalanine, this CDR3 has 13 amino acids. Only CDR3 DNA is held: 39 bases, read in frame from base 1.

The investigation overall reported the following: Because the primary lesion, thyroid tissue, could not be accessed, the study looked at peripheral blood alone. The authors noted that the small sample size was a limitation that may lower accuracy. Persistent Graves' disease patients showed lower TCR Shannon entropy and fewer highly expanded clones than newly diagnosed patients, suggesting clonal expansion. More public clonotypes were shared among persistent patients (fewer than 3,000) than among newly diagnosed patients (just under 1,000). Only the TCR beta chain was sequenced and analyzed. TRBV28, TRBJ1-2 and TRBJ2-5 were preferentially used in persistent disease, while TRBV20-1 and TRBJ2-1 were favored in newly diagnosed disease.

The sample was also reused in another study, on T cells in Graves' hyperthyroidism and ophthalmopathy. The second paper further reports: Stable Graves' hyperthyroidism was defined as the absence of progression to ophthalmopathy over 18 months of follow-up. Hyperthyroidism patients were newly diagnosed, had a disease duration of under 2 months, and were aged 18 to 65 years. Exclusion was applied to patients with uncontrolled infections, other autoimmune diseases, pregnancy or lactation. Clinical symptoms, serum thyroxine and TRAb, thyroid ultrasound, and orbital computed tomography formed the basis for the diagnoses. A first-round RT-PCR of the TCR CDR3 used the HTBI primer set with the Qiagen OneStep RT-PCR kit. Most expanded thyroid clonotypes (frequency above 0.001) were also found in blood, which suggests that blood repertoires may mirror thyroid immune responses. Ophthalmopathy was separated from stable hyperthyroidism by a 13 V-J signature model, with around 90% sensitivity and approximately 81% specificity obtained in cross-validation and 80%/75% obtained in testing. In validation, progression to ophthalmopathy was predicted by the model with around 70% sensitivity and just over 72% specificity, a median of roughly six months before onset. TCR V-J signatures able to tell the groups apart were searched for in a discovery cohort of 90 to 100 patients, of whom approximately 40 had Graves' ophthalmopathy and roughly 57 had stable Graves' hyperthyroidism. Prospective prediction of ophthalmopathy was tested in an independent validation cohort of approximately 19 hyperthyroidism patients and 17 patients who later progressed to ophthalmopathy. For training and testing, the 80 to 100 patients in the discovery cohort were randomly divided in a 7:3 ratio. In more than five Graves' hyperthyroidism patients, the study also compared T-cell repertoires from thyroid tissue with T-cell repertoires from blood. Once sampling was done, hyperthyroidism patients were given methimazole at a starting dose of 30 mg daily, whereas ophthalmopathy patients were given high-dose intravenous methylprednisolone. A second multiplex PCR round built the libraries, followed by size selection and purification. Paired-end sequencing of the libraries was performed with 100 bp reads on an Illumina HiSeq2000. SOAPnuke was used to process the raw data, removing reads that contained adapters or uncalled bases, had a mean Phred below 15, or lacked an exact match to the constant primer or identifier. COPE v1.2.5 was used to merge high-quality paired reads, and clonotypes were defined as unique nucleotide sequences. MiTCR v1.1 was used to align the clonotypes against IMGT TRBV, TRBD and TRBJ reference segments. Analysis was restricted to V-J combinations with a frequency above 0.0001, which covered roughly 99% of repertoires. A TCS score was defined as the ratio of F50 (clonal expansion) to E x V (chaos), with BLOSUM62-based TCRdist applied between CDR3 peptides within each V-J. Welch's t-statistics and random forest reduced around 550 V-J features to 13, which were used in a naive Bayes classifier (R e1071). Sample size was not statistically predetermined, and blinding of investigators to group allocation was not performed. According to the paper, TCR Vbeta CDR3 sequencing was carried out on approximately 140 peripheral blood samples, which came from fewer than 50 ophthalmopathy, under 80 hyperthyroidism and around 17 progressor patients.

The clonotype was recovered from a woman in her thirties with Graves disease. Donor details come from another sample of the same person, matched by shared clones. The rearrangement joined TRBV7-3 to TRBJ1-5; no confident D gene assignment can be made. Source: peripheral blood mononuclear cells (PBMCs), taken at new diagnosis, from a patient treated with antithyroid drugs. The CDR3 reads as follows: CASSLMANQPQHF. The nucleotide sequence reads TGTGCCAGCAGCTTAATGGCCAATCAGCCCCAGCATTTT. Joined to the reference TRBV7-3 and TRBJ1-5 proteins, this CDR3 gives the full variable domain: GAGVSQTPSNKVTEKGKYVELRCDPISGHTALYWYRQSLGQGPEFLIYFQGTGAADDSGLPNDRFFAVRPEGSVSTLKIQRTERGDSAVYLCASSLMANQPQHFGDGTRLSIL.